Described below is a single TCR beta chain sequence and its context. Its specificity is unknown. Upon completion of roughly ten days in culture, CD4+ T cells were isolated. It was two doses of either the BNT162b2 or mRNA-1273 vaccine that participants received. The data were produced by immunoSEQ multiplex PCR, yet TCRdb's version contains in-frame clones alone and is incomplete. This sample has fewer than 85,000 clones; 74% occur once, and the top ten carry 2% to 2.5%. Germline V CDR1 and CDR2: SGHTA, FQGTGA. CDR3 length: 16 residues. V dropped 5 bases and J dropped 1 base, with 17 bases sitting between them. This specimen belongs to a study of vaccination effects on CD4 cells after COVID-19. Study-wide findings and caveats: The authors studied few convalescent patients and collected no early post-infection timepoints.

The rearrangement uses TRBV7-3 and TRBJ1-1; D perhaps matches TRBD1 (6 bases). The receptor was isolated from a human donor who received a COVID-19 vaccine. Sequenced here: CD4+ T cells from PBMCs cultured without peptide, sampled after COVID-19 vaccination. The CDR3 loop reads CASSLPGRGSNTEAFF. The CDR3 DNA reads TGTGCCAGCAGCCTCCCGGGCAGGGGCTCGAACACTGAAGCTTTCTTT.